This T cell receptor (beta chain) derives from a study of T-cell reconstitution after alpha-beta-depleted transplantation in children. This clonotype was detected ten times or more. The authors prepared the TCRbeta library with unique molecular identifiers. Each CDR3 protein gets one entry after TCRdb re-called the PCR reads with MiXCR. Of about 580,000 distinct CDR3 sequences listed, more than 20% were seen once; the top ten hold 14%. The length of the CDR3 is 14 residues. Trimming took 1 base from V and 3 from J; bases not matched to a gene: 2. Germline V lookup: CDR1 DFQATT, CDR2 SNEGSKA (reference sequence).

This specimen consisted of PBMCs, mostly from graft donor cells, obtained 360 days after TCRalphabeta/CD19-depleted stem cell transplant. This clonotype was sampled from a boy under two years old who had a stem cell transplant for acute myeloid leukemia, so the T cells may come from the graft donor. The rearrangement joins TRBV20-1 to TRBJ2-5; 10 bases fit TRBD2. The CDR3 loop is CSARAGLAEETQYF. The CDR3 nucleotides read TGCAGTGCTAGAGCCGGACTAGCGGAAGAGACCCAGTACTTC.